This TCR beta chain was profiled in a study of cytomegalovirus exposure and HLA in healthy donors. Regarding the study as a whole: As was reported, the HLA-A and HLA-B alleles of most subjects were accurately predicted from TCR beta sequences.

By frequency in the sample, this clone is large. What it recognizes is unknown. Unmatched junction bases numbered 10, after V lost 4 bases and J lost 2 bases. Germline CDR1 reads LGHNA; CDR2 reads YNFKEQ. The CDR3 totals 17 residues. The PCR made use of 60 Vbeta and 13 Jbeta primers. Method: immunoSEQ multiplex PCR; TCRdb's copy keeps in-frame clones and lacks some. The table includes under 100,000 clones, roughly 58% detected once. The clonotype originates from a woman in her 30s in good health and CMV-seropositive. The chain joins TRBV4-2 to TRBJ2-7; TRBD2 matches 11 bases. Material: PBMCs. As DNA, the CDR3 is TGTGCCAGCAGCCCCGTTTTTACTAGCGGGGGTACCTACGAGCAGTACTTC. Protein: CASSPVFTSGGTYEQYF.